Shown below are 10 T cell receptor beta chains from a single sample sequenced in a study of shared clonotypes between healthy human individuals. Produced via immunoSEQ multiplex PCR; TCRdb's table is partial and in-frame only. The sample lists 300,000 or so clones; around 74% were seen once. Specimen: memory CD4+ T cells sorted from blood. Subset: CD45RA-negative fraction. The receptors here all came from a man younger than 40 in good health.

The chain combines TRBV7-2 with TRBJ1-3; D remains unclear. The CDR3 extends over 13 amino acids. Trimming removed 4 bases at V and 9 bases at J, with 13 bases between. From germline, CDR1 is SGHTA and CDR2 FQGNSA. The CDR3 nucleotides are TGTGCCAGCAGCTCTATTGATGGGATCACCATATATTTT. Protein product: CASSSIDGITIYF.

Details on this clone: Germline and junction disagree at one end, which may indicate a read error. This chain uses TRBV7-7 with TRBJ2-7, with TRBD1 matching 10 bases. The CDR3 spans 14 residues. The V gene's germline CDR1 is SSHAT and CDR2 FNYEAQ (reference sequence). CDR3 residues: CASSPLTGGAEQYF. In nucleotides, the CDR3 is TGTGCTAGCAGCCCCTTGACAGGGGGCGCCGAGCAGTACTTC.

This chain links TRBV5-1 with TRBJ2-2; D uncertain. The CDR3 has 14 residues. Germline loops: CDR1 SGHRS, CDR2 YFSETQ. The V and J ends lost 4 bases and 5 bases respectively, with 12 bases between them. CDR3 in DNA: TGCGCCAGCAGCGTGGCCCAAGGGACCGGGGAGCTGTTTTTT. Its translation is CASSVAQGTGELFF.

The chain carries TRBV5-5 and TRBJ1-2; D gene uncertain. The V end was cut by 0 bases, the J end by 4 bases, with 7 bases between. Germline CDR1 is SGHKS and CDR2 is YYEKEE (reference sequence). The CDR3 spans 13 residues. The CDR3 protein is CASSLEISYGYTF. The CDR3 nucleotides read TGTGCCAGCAGCTTGGAAATCTCCTATGGCTACACCTTC.

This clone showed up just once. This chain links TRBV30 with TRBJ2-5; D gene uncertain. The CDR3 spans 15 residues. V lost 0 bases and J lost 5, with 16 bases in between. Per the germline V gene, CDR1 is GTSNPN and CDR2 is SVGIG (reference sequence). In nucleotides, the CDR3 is TGTGCCTGGAGTGTAGGGCCCGTCGTCGGGGAGACCCAGTACTTC. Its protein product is CAWSVGPVVGETQYF.

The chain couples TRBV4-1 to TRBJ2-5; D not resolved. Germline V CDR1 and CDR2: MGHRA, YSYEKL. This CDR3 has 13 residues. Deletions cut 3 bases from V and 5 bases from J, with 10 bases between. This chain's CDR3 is CASSQFTTETQYF. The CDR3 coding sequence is TGCGCCAGCAGCCAGTTTACCACGGAGACCCAGTACTTC.

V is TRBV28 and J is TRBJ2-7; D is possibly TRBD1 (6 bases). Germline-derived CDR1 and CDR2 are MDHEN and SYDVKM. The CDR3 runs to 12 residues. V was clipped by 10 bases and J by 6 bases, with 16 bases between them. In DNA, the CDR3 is TGTGCCATTCAGACAGGTTTCTCCGAGCAGTACTTC. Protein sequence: CAIQTGFSEQYF.

CDR3 region: CASRRREGEKLFF. The CDR3 DNA sequence: TGTGCCAGCCGTCGCAGGGAGGGTGAAAAACTGTTTTTT. V and J are TRBV13 and TRBJ1-4; D is possibly TRBD1 (5 bases). Germline CDR1 is PRHDT and CDR2 is FYEKMQ (reference sequence). This CDR3 spans 13 amino acids. V lost 8 bases, J lost 7 bases, and 14 bases lay in between. Supplemented by reference TRBV13 and TRBJ1-4, the full variable domain reads AAGVIQSPRHLIKEKRETATLKCYPIPRHDTVYWYQQGPGQDPQFLISFYEKMQSDKGSIPDRFSAQQFSDYHSELNMSSLELGDSALYFCASRRREGEKLFFGSGTQLSVL.

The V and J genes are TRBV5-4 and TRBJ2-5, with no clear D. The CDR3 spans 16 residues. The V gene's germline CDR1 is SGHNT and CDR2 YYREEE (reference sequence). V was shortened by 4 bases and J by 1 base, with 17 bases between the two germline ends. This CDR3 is CASSQDVARLQETQYF. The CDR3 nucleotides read TGTGCCAGCAGCCAGGACGTCGCCCGTCTCCAAGAGACCCAGTACTTC.

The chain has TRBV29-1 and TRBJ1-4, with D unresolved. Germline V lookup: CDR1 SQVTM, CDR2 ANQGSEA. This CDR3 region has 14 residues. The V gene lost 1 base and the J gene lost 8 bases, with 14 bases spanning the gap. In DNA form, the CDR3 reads TGCAGCGTTGAAGGTTCGGGTAGTGACGAAAAACTGTTTTTT. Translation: CSVEGSGSDEKLFF.